This entry features one TCR beta chain sequence. Self-reported history from a screening survey and questionnaire set each donor's cohort. Germline V gene data show CDR1 as MGHRA and CDR2 as YSYEKL. Trimming at V came to 4 bases and at J to 1 base, leaving 9 bases not matched to a gene. CDR3 size: 16 residues. These data are taken from a study of blood T cell repertoires in COVID-19. Study-level information: Samples came from the United States, Italy and Spain, spanning acute and convalescent COVID-19.

The assay was immunoSEQ multiplex PCR, and TCRdb's table has in-frame clones only and misses some. This table has roughly 220,000 clones, 80% to 90% appearing once. The V and J genes are TRBV4-1 and TRBJ1-2, with 7 bases that match TRBD1. Input material: PBMCs or T cells enriched from blood (not recorded which). The sequence came from a woman aged 40 to 55 with acute COVID-19. The CDR3 DNA reads TGCGCCAGCAGCCGATTCGGACAGGCCTTTAACTATGGCTACACCTTC. Protein sequence: CASSRFGQAFNYGYTF.